This T cell receptor (beta chain) was found in a study of human thymus T cells. Thymic resections from corrective heart surgery supplied the tissue. Data came from immunoSEQ multiplex PCR; TCRdb stores just in-frame clones and leaves some out. The table has some 78,000 clones, nearly 98% seen once. Specimen: thymus tissue. The origin of this receptor is a boy younger than two with a congenital heart defect but otherwise immunologically healthy.

CDR3 nucleotides: TGTGCCAGCAGCCGACTAGCGGGAGGCCGACCCTACAATGAGCAGTTCTTC. This encodes CASSRLAGGRPYNEQFF. The chain employs TRBV2 and TRBJ2-1, with 13 bases aligning to TRBD2. V shed 6 bases and J 2 bases; nucleotides not matched to a gene: 7. Germline loops: CDR1 SNHLY, CDR2 FYNNEI. The CDR3 extends over 17 amino acids.